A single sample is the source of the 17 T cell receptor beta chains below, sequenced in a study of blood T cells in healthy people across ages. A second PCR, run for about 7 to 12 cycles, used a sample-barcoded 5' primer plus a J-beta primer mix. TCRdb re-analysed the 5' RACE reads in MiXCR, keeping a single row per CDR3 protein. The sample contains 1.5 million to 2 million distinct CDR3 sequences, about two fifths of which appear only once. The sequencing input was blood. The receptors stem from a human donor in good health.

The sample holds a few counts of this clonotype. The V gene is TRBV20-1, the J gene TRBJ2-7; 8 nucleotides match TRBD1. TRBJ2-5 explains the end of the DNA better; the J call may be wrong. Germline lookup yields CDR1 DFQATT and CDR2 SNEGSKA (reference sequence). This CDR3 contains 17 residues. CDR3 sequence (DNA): TGCAGTGCTGCCCTTCAACCGGACAGGGTGGTTCTAGAGACCCAGTACTTC. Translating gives CSAALQPDRVVLETQYF.

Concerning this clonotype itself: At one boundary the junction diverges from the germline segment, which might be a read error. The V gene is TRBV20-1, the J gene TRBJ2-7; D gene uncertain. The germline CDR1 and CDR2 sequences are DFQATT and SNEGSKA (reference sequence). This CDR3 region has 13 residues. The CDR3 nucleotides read TGCAGTGCCAGAGACCTCAGACCCTACGAGCAGTACTTC. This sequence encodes CSARDLRPYEQYF.

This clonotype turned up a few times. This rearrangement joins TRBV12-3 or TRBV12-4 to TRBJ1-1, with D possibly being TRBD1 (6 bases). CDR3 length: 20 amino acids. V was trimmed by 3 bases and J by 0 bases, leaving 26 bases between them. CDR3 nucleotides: TGTGCCAGCAGTTTGGCAGGGGCCAGCGCAAGGGTTAATTTGAACACTGAAGCTTTCTTT. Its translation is CASSLAGASARVNLNTEAFF.

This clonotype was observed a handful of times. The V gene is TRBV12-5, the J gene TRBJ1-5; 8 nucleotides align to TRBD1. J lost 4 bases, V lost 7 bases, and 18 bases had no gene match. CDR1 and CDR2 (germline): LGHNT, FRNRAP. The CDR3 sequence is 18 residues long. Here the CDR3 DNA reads TGTGCTAGTGCCCCCCTGCGGACAGGGCAAGGTGTGAATCAGCCCCAGCATTTT. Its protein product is CASAPLRTGQGVNQPQHF.

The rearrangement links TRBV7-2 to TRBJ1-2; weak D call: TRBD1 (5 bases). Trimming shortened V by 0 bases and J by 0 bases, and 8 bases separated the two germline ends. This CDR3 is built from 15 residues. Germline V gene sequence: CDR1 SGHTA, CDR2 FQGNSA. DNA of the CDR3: TGTGCCAGCAGCTTAGCGACAGCAGCTAACTATGGCTACACCTTC. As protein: CASSLATAANYGYTF.

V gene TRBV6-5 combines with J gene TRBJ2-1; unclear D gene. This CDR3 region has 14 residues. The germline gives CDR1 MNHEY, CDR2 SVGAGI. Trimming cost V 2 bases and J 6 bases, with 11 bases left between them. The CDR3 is CASSYVPGVNEQFF. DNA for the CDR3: TGTGCCAGCAGTTACGTACCTGGGGTCAATGAGCAGTTCTTC.

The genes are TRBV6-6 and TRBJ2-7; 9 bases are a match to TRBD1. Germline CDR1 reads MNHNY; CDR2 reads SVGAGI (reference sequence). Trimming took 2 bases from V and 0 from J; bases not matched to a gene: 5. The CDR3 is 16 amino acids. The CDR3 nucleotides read TGTGCCAGCAGTTACCCGGACAGGGGATTCTCCTACGAGCAGTACTTC. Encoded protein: CASSYPDRGFSYEQYF.

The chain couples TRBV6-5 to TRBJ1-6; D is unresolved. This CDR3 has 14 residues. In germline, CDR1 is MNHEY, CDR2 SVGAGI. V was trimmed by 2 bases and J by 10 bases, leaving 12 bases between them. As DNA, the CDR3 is TGTGCCAGCAGTTACGGGGAGCTTCGGTCACCCCTCCACTTT. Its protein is CASSYGELRSPLHF.

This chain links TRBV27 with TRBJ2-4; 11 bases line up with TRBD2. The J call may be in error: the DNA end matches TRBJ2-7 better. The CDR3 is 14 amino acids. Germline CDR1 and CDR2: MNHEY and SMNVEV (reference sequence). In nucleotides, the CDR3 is TGTGCCAGCAGTGCGGGACTAGCGGTATACGAGCAGTACTTC. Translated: CASSAGLAVYEQYF.

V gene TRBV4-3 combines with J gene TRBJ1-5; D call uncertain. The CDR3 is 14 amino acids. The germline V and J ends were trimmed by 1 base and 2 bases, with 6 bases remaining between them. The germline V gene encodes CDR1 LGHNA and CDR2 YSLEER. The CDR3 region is CASSQVMGNQPQHF. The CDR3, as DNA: TGCGCCAGCAGCCAAGTAATGGGCAATCAGCCCCAGCATTTT.

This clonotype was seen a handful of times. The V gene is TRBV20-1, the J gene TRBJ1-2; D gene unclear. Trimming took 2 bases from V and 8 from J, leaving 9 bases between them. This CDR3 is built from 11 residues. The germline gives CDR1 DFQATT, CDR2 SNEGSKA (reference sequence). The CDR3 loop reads CSARRENGYTF. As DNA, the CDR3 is TGCAGTGCTAGACGGGAGAACGGCTACACCTTC.

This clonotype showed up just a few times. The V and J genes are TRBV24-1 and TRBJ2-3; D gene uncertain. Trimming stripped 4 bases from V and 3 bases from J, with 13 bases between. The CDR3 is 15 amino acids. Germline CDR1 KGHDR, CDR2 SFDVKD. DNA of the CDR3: TGTGCCACCAGTGACCAAGGACGATCGACAGATACGCAGTATTTT. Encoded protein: CATSDQGRSTDTQYF.

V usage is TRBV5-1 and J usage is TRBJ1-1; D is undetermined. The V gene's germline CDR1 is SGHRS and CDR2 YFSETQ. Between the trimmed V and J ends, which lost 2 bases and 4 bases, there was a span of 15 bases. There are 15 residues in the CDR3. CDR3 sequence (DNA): TGCGCCAGCAGCTTTTTCCGAATTGGGAGCACTGAAGCTTTCTTT. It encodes CASSFFRIGSTEAFF. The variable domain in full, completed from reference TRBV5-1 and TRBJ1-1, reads KAGVTQTPRYLIKTRGQQVTLSCSPISGHRSVSWYQQTPGQGLQFLFEYFSETQRNKGNFPGRFSGRQFSNSRSEMNVSTLELGDSALYLCASSFFRIGSTEAFFGQGTRLTVV.

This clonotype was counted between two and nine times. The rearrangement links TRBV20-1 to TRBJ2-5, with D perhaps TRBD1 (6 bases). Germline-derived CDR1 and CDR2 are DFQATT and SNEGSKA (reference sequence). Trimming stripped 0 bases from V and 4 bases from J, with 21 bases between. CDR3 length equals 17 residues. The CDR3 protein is CSAREVGGRAWGETQYF. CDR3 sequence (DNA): TGCAGTGCTAGAGAAGTTGGGGGCAGGGCGTGGGGAGAGACCCAGTACTTC.

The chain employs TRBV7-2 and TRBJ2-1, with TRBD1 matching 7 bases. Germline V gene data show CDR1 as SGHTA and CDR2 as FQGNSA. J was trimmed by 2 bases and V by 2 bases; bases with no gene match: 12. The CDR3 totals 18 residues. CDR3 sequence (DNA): TGTGCCAGCAGCTTACGACCTTCAACAGGGGCAACCTACAATGAGCAGTTCTTC. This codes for CASSLRPSTGATYNEQFF.

The CDR3 DNA is TGCGCCAGCAGCTTGGATTTCGGAAACACTGAAGCTTTCTTT. Translating it yields CASSLDFGNTEAFF. This chain connects TRBV5-1 to TRBJ1-1, with no clear D. Looked up from germline, CDR1 is SGHRS and CDR2 is YFSETQ. The V end was cut by 0 bases, the J end by 2 bases, with 8 bases between. CDR3 length: 14 amino acids.

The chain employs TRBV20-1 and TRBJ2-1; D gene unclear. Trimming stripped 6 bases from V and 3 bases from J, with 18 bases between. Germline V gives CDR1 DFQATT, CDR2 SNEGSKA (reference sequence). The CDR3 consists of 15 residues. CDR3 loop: CSAVTRLDLYNEQFF. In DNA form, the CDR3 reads TGCAGTGCCGTAACCCGACTCGACCTCTACAATGAGCAGTTCTTC.